The rows below give T cell receptor beta chains drawn from one sample of a study of cytomegalovirus exposure and HLA in healthy donors. The repertoire was sequenced with immunoSEQ multiplex PCR; TCRdb's copy has only in-frame clones and lacks some. The sample includes 90,000 to 120,000 clones, 70% seen only once; the top ten take under 13%. The sample taken for sequencing was PBMCs. The source is a man between 40 and 49 years old in good health and CMV-seropositive. The CDR3 runs from the conserved cysteine through the conserved F or W. D genes are given only for firm matches. Some rows mark clone size as missing; the rest say once, few, many or name a class of expanded clone.

cdr3_aa | cdr3_nt | v_call | clone_size | d_call | j_call
CASSWGQGYEQYF | TGTGCCAGCAGTTGGGGACAGGGCTACGAGCAGTACTTC | TRBV28 | - | TRBD1 | TRBJ2-7
CASSQEDRGYEQYF | TGTGCCAGCAGCCAGGAAGACAGGGGTTACGAGCAGTACTTC | TRBV4-2 | - | TRBD1 | TRBJ2-7
CATGEGIREEQYF | TGTGCCACGGGGGAGGGGATTCGCGAAGAGCAGTACTTC | TRBV2 | - | TRBD2 | TRBJ2-7
CASSPSWGLAVNEQFF | TGTGCCAGCTCACCCTCCTGGGGACTAGCGGTTAATGAGCAGTTCTTC | TRBV18 | - | TRBD2 | TRBJ2-1
CASNPSGTSGTDTQYF | TGTGCCAGCAATCCGTCCGGAACTAGCGGCACAGATACGCAGTATTTT | TRBV9 | few | TRBD2 | TRBJ2-3
CAWATGRGTYEQYF | TGTGCCTGGGCTACAGGGAGAGGGACCTACGAGCAGTACTTC | TRBV30 | - | - | TRBJ2-7
CASSYSRISGNTIYF | TGTGCCAGCAGTTACTCCAGGATTTCTGGAAACACCATATATTTT | TRBV6-6 | - | - | TRBJ1-3
CASSQGLAGWANEQFF | TGCGCCAGCAGCCAGGGGCTAGCGGGATGGGCGAATGAGCAGTTCTTC | TRBV4-1 | - | TRBD2 | TRBJ2-1
CASTTLSTDTQYF | TGTGCCAGCACCACTCTCTCTACAGATACGCAGTATTTT | TRBV7-9 | - | - | TRBJ2-3
CATSFGLTATDTQYF | TGTGCCACCAGCTTCGGCCTGACAGCAACAGATACGCAGTATTTT | TRBV15 | - | - | TRBJ2-3
CASSRTGNSNQPQHF | TGTGCCAGCAGCAGGACAGGAAATAGCAATCAGCCCCAGCATTTT | TRBV4-2 | - | TRBD1 | TRBJ1-5
CASRTNRAGPQETQYF | TGTGCCAGTAGGACCAACAGGGCAGGCCCCCAAGAGACCCAGTACTTC | TRBV19 | few | - | TRBJ2-5
CASSLLRQGGAYEQYF | TGTGCCAGCAGCCTGCTTAGGCAGGGAGGAGCCTACGAGCAGTACTTC | TRBV5-6 | - | - | TRBJ2-7
CASSQDGLAINEQFF | TGCGCCAGCAGCCAAGATGGACTAGCAATCAATGAGCAGTTCTTC | TRBV4-3 | few | TRBD2 | TRBJ2-1
CASSDGLAYEQYF | TGCGCCAGCAGTGATGGACTAGCCTACGAGCAGTACTTC | TRBV10-1 | - | TRBD2 | TRBJ2-7
CASSLGRGREKLFF | TGTGCCAGCAGTTTGGGCAGGGGCCGAGAAAAACTGTTTTTT | TRBV28 | - | - | TRBJ1-4
CASSLDSRSGNTIYF | TGTGCCAGCAGCTTGGACAGCCGCTCTGGAAACACCATATATTTT | TRBV11-3 | - | - | TRBJ1-3
CASSLSEETDTQYF | TGTGCCAGCAGTTTAAGCGAAGAAACAGATACGCAGTATTTT | TRBV6-4 | few | - | TRBJ2-3
CASSEASGDTGELFF | TGTGCCAGCAGTGAAGCTTCGGGGGACACCGGGGAGCTGTTTTTT | TRBV6-1 | few | - | TRBJ2-2
CASTYSPLREQYF | TGTGCCAGTACCTATAGCCCCCTCCGCGAGCAGTACTTC | TRBV19 | - | - | TRBJ2-7
CASSLGQVDEKLFF | TGTGCCAGCAGCTTAGGACAGGTTGATGAAAAACTGTTTTTT | TRBV7-9 | - | - | TRBJ1-4
CASSWRGTDGYTF | TGTGCCAGCAGTTGGAGAGGGACAGATGGCTACACCTTC | TRBV27 | - | TRBD1 | TRBJ1-2
CASSPPGGSYNEQFF | TGTGCCAGCAGCCCCCCCGGGGGTTCCTACAATGAGCAGTTCTTC | TRBV7-3 | - | - | TRBJ2-1
CASSFWTSKGETQYF | TGTGCCAGCAGTTTTTGGACATCAAAAGGGGAGACCCAGTACTTC | TRBV6-5 | - | - | TRBJ2-5
CASSLAGGAGNTIYF | TGCGCCAGCAGCTTGGCGGGGGGTGCTGGAAACACCATATATTTT | TRBV5-1 | - | - | TRBJ1-3
CASTDLPSGANVLTF | TGTGCCAGCACAGATCTTCCCTCTGGGGCCAACGTCCTGACTTTC | TRBV27 | few | - | TRBJ2-6
CASSVTSLNTGELFF | TGTGCCAGCAGCGTGACTAGCCTGAACACCGGGGAGCTGTTTTTT | TRBV9 | - | TRBD2 | TRBJ2-2
CAISYDLAGNTIYF | TGTGCCATCAGTTACGACTTAGCGGGAAACACCATATATTTT | TRBV10-3 | few | - | TRBJ1-3
CASTPTGGAKNIQYF | TGTGCCAGTACCCCCACAGGGGGGGCCAAAAACATTCAGTACTTC | TRBV19 | - | TRBD1 | TRBJ2-4
CASSPGVGGADEAFF | TGTGCCAGCAGTCCGGGAGTCGGGGGGGCGGATGAAGCTTTCTTT | TRBV28 | - | - | TRBJ1-1
CASSARDGTNTGELFF | TGTGCCAGCAGCGCGAGGGACGGGACAAACACCGGGGAGCTGTTTTTT | TRBV9 | few | - | TRBJ2-2
CASDRDSGANVLTF | TGTGCCAGCGACAGGGACTCGGGGGCCAACGTCCTGACTTTC | TRBV28 | - | - | TRBJ2-6
CAWRAGTGPYNEQFF | TGTGCCTGGAGAGCCGGGACAGGGCCCTACAATGAGCAGTTCTTC | TRBV30 | - | TRBD1 | TRBJ2-1
CAIRDRQGDNQPQHF | TGTGCCATCCGAGACCGACAGGGCGACAATCAGCCCCAGCATTTT | TRBV10-3 | - | TRBD1 | TRBJ1-5
CASSQEHRMAYEQYF | TGCGCCAGCAGCCAAGAACACAGGATGGCCTACGAGCAGTACTTC | TRBV4-1 | once | - | TRBJ2-7
CSVEARGREETQYF | TGCAGCGTTGAAGCCAGAGGGAGGGAAGAGACCCAGTACTTC | TRBV29-1 | - | TRBD2 | TRBJ2-5
CASSLELADYNEQFF | TGCGCCAGCAGCTTGGAACTAGCGGATTACAATGAGCAGTTCTTC | TRBV5-1 | - | TRBD2 | TRBJ2-1
CASSHQGGDVNEQFF | TGTGCCAGCAGTCACCAGGGAGGCGATGTCAATGAGCAGTTCTTC | TRBV4-2 | - | - | TRBJ2-1
CASSVESASTDTQYF | TGTGCCAGCAGCGTAGAAAGCGCCAGCACAGATACGCAGTATTTT | TRBV9 | once | - | TRBJ2-3
CASSSPELRGKAFF | TGTGCCAGCAGTTCCCCGGAACTGAGAGGAAAAGCTTTCTTT | TRBV6-5 | - | - | TRBJ1-1
CAWSTPAEGFNYGYTF | TGTGCCTGGAGTACCCCCGCGGAGGGCTTTAACTATGGCTACACCTTC | TRBV30 | - | - | TRBJ1-2
CASSLGGGRSYNEQFF | TGTGCCAGCAGCTTAGGGGGCGGGAGGTCCTACAATGAGCAGTTCTTC | TRBV7-2 | few | TRBD2 | TRBJ2-1
CASSKGRERETQYF | TGTGCCAGCAGCAAAGGACGGGAAAGGGAGACCCAGTACTTC | TRBV5-8 | few | - | TRBJ2-5
CASSYSFDRVYGYTF | TGTGCCAGCAGTTACTCCTTTGACAGGGTATATGGCTACACCTTC | TRBV6-5 | - | TRBD1 | TRBJ1-2
CASSTGIYNEQFF | TGTGCCAGCTCGACAGGGATCTACAATGAGCAGTTCTTC | TRBV9 | few | TRBD1 | TRBJ2-1
CASSWGTDRHPDTQYF | TGTGCCAGCAGCTGGGGGACTGACCGGCACCCAGATACGCAGTATTTT | TRBV5-5 | - | - | TRBJ2-3
CASSAAGSRGEKLFF | TGTGCCAGCAGTGCGGCAGGTTCTAGGGGGGAAAAACTGTTTTTT | TRBV2 | few | - | TRBJ1-4
CASSEGGTGKGQPQHF | TGTGCCAGCAGCGAGGGAGGGACAGGGAAGGGTCAGCCCCAGCATTTT | TRBV9 | - | TRBD1 | TRBJ1-5
CASSAGTGALGYTF | TGTGCCAGCAGTGCAGGGACAGGGGCTTTAGGCTACACCTTC | TRBV2 | - | TRBD1 | TRBJ1-2
CASSLLPGRNNEQFF | TGTGCCAGCAGCTTATTACCGGGAAGGAACAATGAGCAGTTCTTC | TRBV11-2 | - | - | TRBJ2-1
CASTKMEGSTEAFF | TGTGCCAGCACCAAAATGGAGGGATCCACTGAAGCTTTCTTT | TRBV7-6 | few | - | TRBJ1-1
CASSDGGGYGYTF | TGTGCCAGCAGTGATGGGGGCGGCTATGGCTACACCTTC | TRBV6-1 | few | - | TRBJ1-2
CASSFQGLSTGELFF | TGTGCCAGCAGCTTCCAGGGGTTGAGCACCGGGGAGCTGTTTTTT | TRBV7-6 | - | - | TRBJ2-2
CASSTGTGLGQPQHF | TGTGCCAGCAGCACCGGGACAGGTCTCGGGCAGCCCCAGCATTTT | TRBV7-6 | - | TRBD1 | TRBJ1-5
CASSFRSGNTGELFF | TGTGCCAGCAGCTTCAGAAGCGGGAACACCGGGGAGCTGTTTTTT | TRBV28 | few | - | TRBJ2-2